Below are 21 T cell receptor beta chains sequenced from a single sample in a study of response to subunit inactivated influenza vaccine. A single record per CDR3 protein comes from TCRdb applying MiXCR to the RT-PCR reads. Among over 750,000 distinct CDR3 sequences listed, over 20% were seen once. The source was PBMCs from blood, collected about 5 days after vaccination. The receptors here all came from a man aged 45-60 years who received an inactivated influenza vaccine.

This rearrangement joins TRBV7-6 to TRBJ2-6, with 9 bases aligning to TRBD2. V was clipped by 1 base and J by 0 bases; unmatched bases: 1. The CDR3 has 17 amino acids. From germline, CDR1 is SGHVS and CDR2 FNYEAQ. The CDR3 spells CASSLEAGGSGANVLTF. The CDR3 region has the DNA TGTGCCAGCAGCTTAGAAGCGGGAGGCTCTGGGGCCAACGTCCTGACTTTC.

The chain uses TRBV20-1 and TRBJ1-5, with D possibly matching TRBD1 (6 bases). Trimming left V 6 bases short and J 2 bases short, with 20 bases between. The CDR3 loop spans 16 amino acids. The germline V gene encodes CDR1 DFQATT and CDR2 SNEGSKA (reference sequence). The CDR3 region is CSAPPARGRGNQPQHF. The CDR3, as DNA: TGCAGTGCCCCCCCCGCCAGGGGCAGAGGCAATCAGCCCCAGCATTTT.

This chain links TRBV6-6 with TRBJ1-1; D unclear. This CDR3 spans 12 amino acids. Germline CDR1 is MNHNY and CDR2 is SVGAGI (reference sequence). The V gene lost 8 bases and the J gene lost 1 base, with 8 bases spanning the gap. CDR3 sequence reads: CASVGGNTEAFF. In DNA form, the CDR3 reads TGTGCCAGCGTTGGAGGGAACACTGAAGCTTTCTTT.

This clonotype was seen more than once but under ten times. The DNA for the CDR3 is TGCAGCGTTGAAGAAGGCAGGGCGTATGGCTACACCTTC. Translated, it gives CSVEEGRAYGYTF. V and J are TRBV29-1 and TRBJ1-2, with D possibly TRBD1 on 5 matching bases. This CDR3 spans 13 amino acids. V gave up 0 bases and J gave up 5 bases, with 10 bases separating them. Germline-derived CDR1 and CDR2 are SQVTM and ANQGSEA.

V gene TRBV7-9 combines with J gene TRBJ2-7; the D gene is possibly TRBD2 (5 bases). This CDR3 has 16 amino acids. Germline V lookup: CDR1 SEHNR, CDR2 FQNEAQ (reference sequence). V dropped 8 bases and J dropped 2 bases, with 22 bases sitting between them. CDR3 in amino acids: CASQGAPGVRTYEQYF. DNA of the CDR3: TGTGCCAGCCAAGGAGCCCCCGGGGTGAGAACCTACGAGCAGTACTTC.

Many counts were recorded for this clonotype. CDR3 protein: CASSRPGTGNTEAFF. DNA for the CDR3: TGTGCCAGCAGCCGACCCGGGACAGGGAACACTGAAGCTTTCTTT. The chain employs TRBV12-3 or TRBV12-4 and TRBJ1-1, with 8 bases fitting TRBD1. The CDR3 length is 15 residues. With V trimmed by 6 bases and J by 1 base, 7 bases remained unmatched.

V gene TRBV6-5 combines with J gene TRBJ2-7, with D perhaps TRBD1 or TRBD2 (5 bases each). Per the germline V gene, CDR1 is MNHEY and CDR2 is SVGAGI. The CDR3 contains 18 residues. V lost 0 bases and J 4 bases, leaving 22 bases between the germline ends. CDR3: CASSYSIRDHLPLYEQYF. The CDR3, as DNA: TGTGCCAGCAGTTACTCGATCAGGGACCACTTGCCCCTGTACGAGCAGTACTTC.

This clonotype was detected a few times. The chain combines TRBV5-1 with TRBJ2-7; no firm D call. Per germline, CDR1 SGHRS and CDR2 YFSETQ. Trimming shortened V by 1 base and J by 12 bases, and 17 bases separated the two germline ends. This CDR3 comprises 13 residues. CDR3 amino acids: CASSLLDNALLYF. As DNA, the CDR3 is TGCGCCAGCAGCTTGTTGGATAACGCCCTGCTGTACTTC.

Here the CDR3 reads CASSEAGLAGGSSYNEQFF. DNA of the CDR3: TGTGCCAGCAGCGAAGCGGGGCTAGCGGGGGGGAGCTCCTACAATGAGCAGTTCTTC. The chain carries TRBV4-2 and TRBJ2-1; 12 bases fit TRBD2. CDR1 is LGHNA, CDR2 YNFKEQ, per germline. The length of the CDR3 is 19 residues. V trimming: 5 bases; J trimming: 0 bases; junction bases outside the gene matches: 11.

The V call is TRBV29-1, the J call TRBJ1-2; D is possibly TRBD1 (5 bases). Germline loops: CDR1 SQVTM, CDR2 ANQGSEA. CDR3 length equals 10 residues. CDR3 coding DNA: TGCAGTGGTGGGGGGGAGGGCTACACCTTC. This codes for CSGGGEGYTF.

This clonotype came up a few times. The CDR3 sequence: CASSQEVGIYEQYF. CDR3 in DNA: TGCGCCAGCAGCCAAGAGGTCGGGATTTACGAGCAGTACTTC. The chain is built from TRBV4-3 and TRBJ2-7; a possible D gene is TRBD2 (5 bases). This CDR3 contains 14 residues. Trimming stripped 0 bases from V and 4 bases from J, with 10 bases between. Germline V lookup: CDR1 LGHNA, CDR2 YSLEER.

CDR3 DNA: TGTGCCAGCAGGCGGGGACAGAATAACTATGGCTACACCTTC. Its protein is CASRRGQNNYGYTF. This chain joins TRBV6-1 and TRBJ1-2; 7 bases align to TRBD1. Germline V gene lookup returns CDR1 MNHNS and CDR2 SASEGT. This CDR3 has 14 residues. V shed 6 bases and J 1 base; nucleotides not matched to a gene: 5.

The rearrangement joins TRBV20-1 to TRBJ1-1; D unclear. The germline V gene has CDR1 DFQATT and CDR2 SNEGSKA (reference sequence). The length of the CDR3 is 14 residues. V lost 0 bases to trimming and J lost 7 bases, with 15 bases between them. In nucleotides, the CDR3 is TGCAGTGCTAGAGATCGGCACAGTTTGGGTGAAGCTTTCTTT. It translates to CSARDRHSLGEAFF.

There are many counts of this clonotype. This rearrangement joins TRBV3-1 to TRBJ2-7; TRBD1 matches at 7 bases. The CDR3 has 15 residues. V gave up 6 bases and J gave up 2 bases; unmatched junction bases: 10. Germline CDR1 LGHDT, CDR2 YNNKEL (reference sequence). CDR3 nucleotides: TGTGCCAGCAGTAGACGACTGGACAGGCCCTACGAGCAGTACTTC. Amino acids: CASSRRLDRPYEQYF.

This clonotype was observed a few times. The gene calls are TRBV7-9 and TRBJ2-1, with D unclear. This CDR3 is 16 amino acids long. Trimming shortened V by 5 bases and J by 0 bases, and 14 bases separated the two germline ends. Per germline, CDR1 SEHNR and CDR2 FQNEAQ (reference sequence). The CDR3 nucleotides read TGTGCCAGCAGCCCTAGTGGCTACCTCTCCTACAATGAGCAGTTCTTC. It translates to CASSPSGYLSYNEQFF.

This clonotype was picked up a small number of times. The CDR3, as DNA: TGTGCCAGCAGCTTAGCGGACCCACAGGGGAGGGAAGGCTACACCTTC. This gives the protein CASSLADPQGREGYTF. The J gene is TRBJ1-2, the V gene TRBV7-8; 7 nucleotides align to TRBD1. The CDR3 spans 16 residues. The J segment lost 8 bases and the V segment lost 0 bases, leaving 12 bases of the junction unmatched. The germline V gene encodes CDR1 SGHVS and CDR2 FQNEAQ. The full variable domain, in which reference TRBV7-8 and TRBJ1-2 provide the parts outside the CDR3, is GAGVSQSPRYKVAKRGQDVALRCDPISGHVSLFWYQQALGQGPEFLTYFQNEAQLDKSGLPSDRFFAERPEGSVSTLKIQRTQQEDSAVYLCASSLADPQGREGYTFGSGTRLTVV.

The chain recombines TRBV6-1 with TRBJ2-5, with D tentatively TRBD1 (6 bases). Germline V CDR1 and CDR2: MNHNS, SASEGT. CDR3 length equals 15 residues. The V end lost 7 bases, the J end lost 2 bases, and 17 bases lay between the germline ends. CDR3 coding DNA: TGTGCCAGCACCCCCCCAGGGGCGGGTCAAGAGACCCAGTACTTC. This gives the protein CASTPPGAGQETQYF.

This clonotype was counted between two and nine times. This rearrangement joins TRBV7-2 to TRBJ2-1; 10 nucleotides line up with TRBD2. Germline CDR1 SGHTA, CDR2 FQGNSA. V lost 1 base and J lost 7; bases outside the gene matches: 4. The CDR3 has 15 amino acids. The CDR3 reads CASSLGGTSVNEQFF. The CDR3 coding sequence is TGTGCCAGCAGCTTAGGAGGGACTAGCGTGAATGAGCAGTTCTTC.

This clonotype was counted between two and nine times. DNA for the CDR3: TGTGCCAGCAGTGCAGCAGTGAACACCGGGGAGCTGTTTTTT. This encodes CASSAAVNTGELFF. The chain carries TRBV2 and TRBJ2-2; D gene uncertain. The V and J ends lost 4 bases and 1 base respectively, with 7 bases between them. This CDR3 is 14 amino acids long. Per the germline V gene, CDR1 is SNHLY and CDR2 is FYNNEI.

In this sample, this clonotype turned up a few times. The chain links TRBV5-5 to TRBJ1-2; no clear D gene. Germline V gene lookup returns CDR1 SGHKS and CDR2 YYEKEE (reference sequence). This CDR3 comprises 14 residues. V was clipped by 2 bases and J by 4 bases, with 12 bases between them. DNA of the CDR3: TGTGCCAGCAGCTTATCAGCTTTTCTCTATGGCTACACCTTC. It translates to CASSLSAFLYGYTF.

The sample holds many counts of this clonotype. The gene calls are TRBV29-1 and TRBJ2-1; 10 bases agree with TRBD2. CDR3 size: 13 residues. Germline lookup yields CDR1 SQVTM and CDR2 ANQGSEA. V lost 6 bases, J lost 8 bases, and 7 bases stayed unmatched. In nucleotides, the CDR3 is TGCAGCGTCCCCCAGCGGGGGGGTTATGAGCAGTTCTTC. Protein product: CSVPQRGGYEQFF.